This TCR beta chain is drawn from a study of blood T cell repertoires in COVID-19. Study background: T cells, B-cell-depleted T cells, or PBMCs supplied cDNA or gDNA.

Per the authors' pipeline: Quantification of nucleated cells was approximated via reference gene primer amplification. Some clones are missing from TCRdb's copy, which holds only in-frame ones; the method was immunoSEQ multiplex PCR. The V and J calls and the clone size are those of that table, but D and trimming were determined from the DNA. Of approximately 230,000 clones listed, roughly 88% are singletons. Germline CDR1 reads MGHDK; CDR2 reads SYGVNS. The CDR3 spans 14 residues. Trimming pared 10 bases from V and 0 bases from J, leaving 13 bases between. The receptor comes from a man older than 75 with acute or convalescent COVID-19. Sample: peripheral blood. This rearrangement joins TRBV25-1 to TRBJ1-3; D is perhaps TRBD1 (6 bases). The CDR3 region has the DNA TGTGCCACCCTGGACAGCTTCTCTGGAAACACCATATATTTT. Its protein product is CATLDSFSGNTIYF.